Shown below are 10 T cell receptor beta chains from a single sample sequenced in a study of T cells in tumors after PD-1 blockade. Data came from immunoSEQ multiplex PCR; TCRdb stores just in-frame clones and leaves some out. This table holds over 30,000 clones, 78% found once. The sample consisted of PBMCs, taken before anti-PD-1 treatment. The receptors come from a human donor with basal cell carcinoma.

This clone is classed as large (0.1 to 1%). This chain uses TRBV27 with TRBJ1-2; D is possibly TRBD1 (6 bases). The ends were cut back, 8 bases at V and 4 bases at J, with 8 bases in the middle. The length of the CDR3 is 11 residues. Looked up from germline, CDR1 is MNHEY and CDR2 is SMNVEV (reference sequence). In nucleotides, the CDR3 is TGTGCCAGCGGGGGGCCCTATGGCTACACCTTC. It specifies CASGGPYGYTF.

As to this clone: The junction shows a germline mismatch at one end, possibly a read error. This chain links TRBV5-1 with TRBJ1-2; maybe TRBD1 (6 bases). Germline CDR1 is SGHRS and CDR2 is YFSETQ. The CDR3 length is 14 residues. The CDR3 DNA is TGCGCCTCCAGGGCGGGGGCGGGTAACGATGGCTACACCTTC. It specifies CASRAGAGNDGYTF.

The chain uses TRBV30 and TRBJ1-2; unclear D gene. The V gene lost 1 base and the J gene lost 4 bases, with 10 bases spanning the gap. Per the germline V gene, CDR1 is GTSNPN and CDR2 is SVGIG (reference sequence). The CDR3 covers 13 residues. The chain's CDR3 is CAWSGAVRYGYTF. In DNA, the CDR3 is TGTGCCTGGAGTGGAGCAGTTCGCTATGGCTACACCTTC.

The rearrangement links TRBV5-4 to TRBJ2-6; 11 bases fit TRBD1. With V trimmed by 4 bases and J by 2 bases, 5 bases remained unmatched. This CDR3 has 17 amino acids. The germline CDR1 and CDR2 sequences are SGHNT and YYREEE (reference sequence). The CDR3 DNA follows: TGTGCCAGCAGCCCGGGACAGGGGGGGCCTGGGGCCAACGTCCTGACTTTC. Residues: CASSPGQGGPGANVLTF.

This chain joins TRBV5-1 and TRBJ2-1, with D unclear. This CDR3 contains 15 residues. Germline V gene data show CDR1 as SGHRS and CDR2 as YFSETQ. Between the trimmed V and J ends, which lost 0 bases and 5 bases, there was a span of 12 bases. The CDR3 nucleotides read TGCGCCAGCAGCTTGGAGCGAGTATTTGACAATGAGCAGTTCTTC. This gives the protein CASSLERVFDNEQFF. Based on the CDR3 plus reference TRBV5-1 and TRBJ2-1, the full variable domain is KAGVTQTPRYLIKTRGQQVTLSCSPISGHRSVSWYQQTPGQGLQFLFEYFSETQRNKGNFPGRFSGRQFSNSRSEMNVSTLELGDSALYLCASSLERVFDNEQFFGPGTRLTVL.

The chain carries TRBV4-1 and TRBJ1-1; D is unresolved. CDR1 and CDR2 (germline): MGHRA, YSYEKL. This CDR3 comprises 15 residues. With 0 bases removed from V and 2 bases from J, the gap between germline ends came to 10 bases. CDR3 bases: TGCGCCAGCAGCCAAGATGTCGGGGATAACACTGAAGCTTTCTTT. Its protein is CASSQDVGDNTEAFF.

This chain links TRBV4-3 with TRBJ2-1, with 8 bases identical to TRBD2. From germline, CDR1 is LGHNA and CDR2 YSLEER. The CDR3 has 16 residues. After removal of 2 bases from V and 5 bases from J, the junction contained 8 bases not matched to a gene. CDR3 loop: CASSQKVIGRDNEQFF. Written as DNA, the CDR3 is TGCGCCAGCAGCCAAAAAGTAATCGGGAGGGACAATGAGCAGTTCTTC.

CDR3 residues: CASSATGGDYGYTF. The CDR3 DNA follows: TGTGCCAGCAGCGCGACAGGGGGCGACTATGGCTACACCTTC. The genes are TRBV7-9 and TRBJ1-2, with 10 positions matching TRBD1. Trimming took 5 bases from V and 3 from J; bases not matched to a gene: 3. CDR3 length: 14 residues. Germline V gene data show CDR1 as SEHNR and CDR2 as FQNEAQ (reference sequence).

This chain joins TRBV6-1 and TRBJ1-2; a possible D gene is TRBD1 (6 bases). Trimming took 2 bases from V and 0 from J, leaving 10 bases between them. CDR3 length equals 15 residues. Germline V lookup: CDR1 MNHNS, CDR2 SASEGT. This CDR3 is CASSELTGPNYGYTF. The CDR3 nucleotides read TGTGCCAGCAGTGAACTGACAGGTCCTAACTATGGCTACACCTTC.

The CDR3 here is CASSPLYTGELFF. In nucleotides, the CDR3 is TGTGCCAGCAGTCCACTTTACACCGGGGAGCTGTTTTTT. The genes are TRBV6-6 and TRBJ2-2, with D unclear. CDR3 length: 13 residues. With 5 bases removed from V and 3 bases from J, the gap between germline ends came to 7 bases. CDR1 is MNHNY and CDR2 is SVGAGI in the germline V gene (reference sequence).